The 8 T cell receptor beta chains below come from one sample, sequenced in a study of control samples from healthy donors and cancer patients. Generated by immunoSEQ multiplex PCR, the TCRdb table keeps only in-frame clones and is missing some. Of about 170,000 clones listed, under 95% are singletons. Sequenced: blood. Every receptor here comes from a woman under 30 in good health.

J is TRBJ2-5 and V is TRBV6-5; TRBD1 matches 9 bases. The CDR3 has 15 residues. Trimming removed 6 bases from V and 5 bases from J; junction bases left unmatched: 10. CDR1 and CDR2 from the germline V gene are MNHEY and SVGAGI. The CDR3, as DNA: TGTGCCAGCAGACCCGGGACAGGGATGATGGAGACCCAGTACTTC. Translating gives CASRPGTGMMETQYF.

The chain links TRBV7-6 to TRBJ2-5; maybe TRBD1 (5 bases). The V gene lost 1 base and the J gene lost 5 bases, with 11 bases spanning the gap. The CDR3 length is 14 residues. Per germline, CDR1 SGHVS and CDR2 FNYEAQ. The DNA of the CDR3 is TGTGCCAGCAGCTTAGGGCAGGGTCAGGAGACCCAGTACTTC. Its translation is CASSLGQGQETQYF.

This chain connects TRBV6-5 to TRBJ1-1; D possibly corresponds to TRBD1 (5 bases). Germline assignment: CDR1 MNHEY and CDR2 SVGAGI. Trimming stripped 6 bases from V and 1 base from J, with 9 bases between. There are 13 residues in the CDR3. The CDR3 nucleotides read TGTGCCAGCAGATTGACAGCGAACACTGAAGCTTTCTTT. This codes for CASRLTANTEAFF.

The sample holds one count of this clone. The CDR3 coding sequence is TGTGCCAGCAGTGACCGACAGGGCCGGTTCGCTGAAGCTTTCTTT. Protein product: CASSDRQGRFAEAFF. The rearrangement uses TRBV6-1 and TRBJ1-1, with 7 bases that match TRBD1. This CDR3 is built from 15 residues. V lost 3 bases, J lost 6 bases, and 10 bases stayed unmatched. The germline CDR1 and CDR2 sequences are MNHNS and SASEGT.

This chain joins TRBV18 and TRBJ1-4; 7 bases align to TRBD1. The CDR3 is made up of 16 amino acids. The V gene's germline CDR1 is KGHSH and CDR2 LQKENI. The junction had 10 bases not matched to a gene; V was cut back by 3 bases and J by 6 bases. Written as DNA, the CDR3 is TGTGCCAGCTCACCCGGGTTGACAGGGTTCGATGAAAAACTGTTTTTT. Protein sequence: CASSPGLTGFDEKLFF.

CDR3 sequence reads: CASSKEGGRGSNQPQHF. CDR3 in DNA: TGTGCCAGCAGCAAAGAGGGTGGCAGGGGGAGCAATCAGCCCCAGCATTTT. The chain combines TRBV21-1 with TRBJ1-5; the table's D call, TRBD1, has no DNA check behind it. TRBV21-1 is listed as a pseudogene. The CDR3 is 17 residues long.

The rearrangement joins TRBV9 to TRBJ1-1, with D hard to call. Per the germline V gene, CDR1 is SGDLS and CDR2 is YYNGEE. V lost 0 bases to trimming and J lost 0 bases, with 6 bases between them. The CDR3 is 14 amino acids. CDR3 DNA sequence: TGTGCCAGCAGCGTAGACCTAGTGAACACTGAAGCTTTCTTT. It encodes CASSVDLVNTEAFF.

This chain joins TRBV14 and TRBJ1-2, with D perhaps matching TRBD1 (5 bases). The germline V gene has CDR1 SGHDN and CDR2 FVKESK. The CDR3 totals 15 residues. V was pared by 0 bases and J by 4 bases, with 12 bases between. DNA of the CDR3: TGTGCCAGCAGCCAAGATCCCGGGGCCGTCTATGGCTACACCTTC. Its protein product is CASSQDPGAVYGYTF.